This T cell receptor beta chain derives from a study of blood T cell repertoires in COVID-19. Study context: Samples taken during acute and convalescent COVID-19 were collected in the United States, Italy and Spain.

Profiled with immunoSEQ multiplex PCR; TCRdb holds only in-frame clones, not every one. The sample lists 130,000 to 150,000 clones, over 75% occurring once. Categorization into cohorts depended on clinical history that participants reported. The TCR comes from a woman in her thirties with acute COVID-19. The sequencing sample was made of PBMCs or T cells enriched from blood (not recorded which).

This chain's CDR3 is CASTLDRGRKGNQPQHF. The CDR3 DNA sequence: TGTGCCAGCACCCTCGACAGGGGGCGCAAGGGCAATCAGCCCCAGCATTTT. J is TRBJ1-5 and V is TRBV28, with 10 bases matching TRBD1. The trim removed 7 bases at V and 2 bases at J, leaving 11 bases unmatched. The CDR3 runs to 17 residues. Germline lookup yields CDR1 MDHEN and CDR2 SYDVKM.